The rows below give T cell receptor beta chains drawn from one sample of a study of blood T cell repertoires in COVID-19. Assay: immunoSEQ multiplex PCR; the TCRdb copy retains only in-frame clones and omits some. The data contain around 180,000 clones, over 75% of them singletons. Material: peripheral blood. Receptors were obtained from a man aged 35 to 55 with active or convalescent COVID-19. The CDR3 runs from the conserved cysteine through the conserved F or W. A D gene is named only where the DNA matches it firmly. Clone size appears in some rows only: once, few, many, or a class for an expanded clone.

D gene: .; clone size: .; J gene: TRBJ1-1; V gene: TRBV6-5; CDR3 DNA: TGTGCCAGCCGCCGACAGGCGAACACTGAAGCTTTCTTT; CDR3 protein: CASRRQANTEAFF
D gene: TRBD2; clone size: few; J gene: TRBJ2-2; V gene: TRBV29-1; CDR3 DNA: TGCAGCGCCTCCCCCGGGGGGGGTATCACCGGGGAGCTGTTTTTT; CDR3 protein: CSASPGGGITGELFF
D gene: TRBD2; clone size: .; J gene: TRBJ2-3; V gene: TRBV9; CDR3 DNA: TGTGCCAGCAGCGCAGCCTTAGCGGGGGGAAACACAGATACGCAGTATTTT; CDR3 protein: CASSAALAGGNTDTQYF
D gene: .; clone size: .; J gene: TRBJ1-2; V gene: TRBV7-3; CDR3 DNA: TGTGCCAGCAGCTTCGGCGGTGGCTATGGCTACACCTTC; CDR3 protein: CASSFGGGYGYTF
D gene: .; clone size: .; J gene: TRBJ2-7; V gene: TRBV5-3; CDR3 DNA: TGTGCCAGAAGCTTGCGGTTGCCCCCTACCCACGAGCAGTACTTC; CDR3 protein: CARSLRLPPTHEQYF
D gene: TRBD2; clone size: once; J gene: TRBJ2-3; V gene: TRBV4-1; CDR3 DNA: TGCGCCAGCAGCCAAGGAGGGTCTAGCGGGGGCACAGATACGCAGTATTTT; CDR3 protein: CASSQGGSSGGTDTQYF
D gene: .; clone size: .; J gene: TRBJ2-3; V gene: TRBV30; CDR3 DNA: TGTGCCTGGAGTAGGACAGTAGTCACAGATACGCAGTATTTT; CDR3 protein: CAWSRTVVTDTQYF
D gene: .; clone size: .; J gene: TRBJ1-2; V gene: TRBV18; CDR3 DNA: TGTGCCAGCTCACCACGGCCGGGACACACCGAGGGAGGCTACACCTTC; CDR3 protein: CASSPRPGHTEGGYTF
D gene: TRBD1; clone size: .; J gene: TRBJ2-3; V gene: TRBV4-1; CDR3 DNA: TGCGCCAGCAGCCAAGTACAGGGGGTAGGCACAGATACGCAGTATTTT; CDR3 protein: CASSQVQGVGTDTQYF
D gene: .; clone size: .; J gene: TRBJ2-4; V gene: TRBV25-1; CDR3 DNA: TGTGCCAGCAGGGGGGCAGGGGATCAGTACTTC; CDR3 protein: CASRGAGDQYF
D gene: TRBD1; clone size: .; J gene: TRBJ1-2; V gene: TRBV27; CDR3 DNA: TGTGCCAGCTCCAGGGGGACCGGCTATGGCTACACCTTC; CDR3 protein: CASSRGTGYGYTF
D gene: TRBD1; clone size: .; J gene: TRBJ2-5; V gene: TRBV7-9; CDR3 DNA: TGTGCCAGCAGCTTAGAAACAGGGGCGGCGGAGACCCAGTACTTC; CDR3 protein: CASSLETGAAETQYF
D gene: .; clone size: .; J gene: TRBJ1-1; V gene: TRBV19; CDR3 DNA: TGTGCCAGTAGTCCCCCCGGGGGTTACACTGAAGCTTTCTTT; CDR3 protein: CASSPPGGYTEAFF
D gene: .; clone size: once; J gene: TRBJ2-7; V gene: TRBV10-1; CDR3 DNA: TGCGCCAGCAGCCACACCTCTGGCCAGGTATACTTC; CDR3 protein: CASSHTSGQVYF
D gene: TRBD1; clone size: .; J gene: TRBJ1-2; V gene: TRBV7-9; CDR3 DNA: TGTGCCAGCAGCCTGTTAACGGGACAGGGTGCACATGGCTACACCTTC; CDR3 protein: CASSLLTGQGAHGYTF
D gene: TRBD2; clone size: few; J gene: TRBJ2-7; V gene: TRBV19; CDR3 DNA: TGTGCCAGTAGTACCCACCTGACTAGCGGGGCCTACGAGCAGTACTTC; CDR3 protein: CASSTHLTSGAYEQYF
D gene: TRBD1; clone size: many; J gene: TRBJ2-7; V gene: TRBV5-1; CDR3 DNA: TGCGCCAGCAGCTCCGGGACAGGAGTCAACGAGCAGTACTTC; CDR3 protein: CASSSGTGVNEQYF
D gene: TRBD1; clone size: .; J gene: TRBJ1-1; V gene: TRBV2; CDR3 DNA: TGTGCCAGCAGTGAACCTGCGGACAGGGGTGTCACTGAAGCTTTCTTT; CDR3 protein: CASSEPADRGVTEAFF
D gene: .; clone size: .; J gene: TRBJ1-2; V gene: TRBV30; CDR3 DNA: TGTGCCTGGAACCCCGGGGAGGGGAACTATGGCTACACCTTC; CDR3 protein: CAWNPGEGNYGYTF
D gene: TRBD1; clone size: .; J gene: TRBJ2-2; V gene: TRBV6-5; CDR3 DNA: TGTGCCAGCAGTACGGGGACAGTGGGGTCCGGGGAGCTGTTTTTT; CDR3 protein: CASSTGTVGSGELFF
D gene: TRBD1; clone size: .; J gene: TRBJ2-3; V gene: TRBV7-2; CDR3 DNA: TGTGCCAGCAGCTTACGGACAGGGTCCGCAGATACGCAGTATTTT; CDR3 protein: CASSLRTGSADTQYF
D gene: TRBD1; clone size: .; J gene: TRBJ2-5; V gene: TRBV11-1; CDR3 DNA: TGTGCCAGCAGCTTAGGGGGACAGATCCAAGAGACCCAGTACTTC; CDR3 protein: CASSLGGQIQETQYF
D gene: .; clone size: .; J gene: TRBJ1-2; V gene: TRBV11-2; CDR3 DNA: TGTGCCAGCAGCCCCGCCAGGGTAAATGGCTACACCTTC; CDR3 protein: CASSPARVNGYTF
D gene: TRBD1; clone size: .; J gene: TRBJ1-1; V gene: TRBV11-2; CDR3 DNA: TGTGCCAGCAGCAAACTACAGGGGGCTCGGAACACTGAAGCTTTCTTT; CDR3 protein: CASSKLQGARNTEAFF
D gene: .; clone size: .; J gene: TRBJ1-2; V gene: TRBV12-3/TRBV12-4; CDR3 DNA: TGTGCCAGCAGTTTACGGGGGGGGTATGGCTACACCTTC; CDR3 protein: CASSLRGGYGYTF
D gene: .; clone size: .; J gene: TRBJ2-3; V gene: TRBV11-2; CDR3 DNA: TGTGCCAGCAGCGAATACGAGGGAAGGACAGATACGCAGTATTTT; CDR3 protein: CASSEYEGRTDTQYF
D gene: TRBD1; clone size: .; J gene: TRBJ1-1; V gene: TRBV4-2; CDR3 DNA: TGTGCCAGCAGCCAAGAAATGGTCAGGGGGCGCTTAATGAACACTGAAGCTTTCTTT; CDR3 protein: CASSQEMVRGRLMNTEAFF
D gene: .; clone size: .; J gene: TRBJ1-2; V gene: TRBV15; CDR3 DNA: TGTGCCACCAGCAGAGATGACGGGGGTGGCTACACCTTC; CDR3 protein: CATSRDDGGGYTF
D gene: TRBD1; clone size: once; J gene: TRBJ2-1; V gene: TRBV18; CDR3 DNA: TGTGCCAGCTCCCGAGGGGACAGCTACAATGAGCAGTTCTTC; CDR3 protein: CASSRGDSYNEQFF
D gene: TRBD2; clone size: few; J gene: TRBJ2-2; V gene: TRBV10-2; CDR3 DNA: TGCGCCAGCAGGGAACTAGCGGGGCCAAACACCGGGGAGCTGTTTTTT; CDR3 protein: CASRELAGPNTGELFF
D gene: TRBD1; clone size: .; J gene: TRBJ1-1; V gene: TRBV18; CDR3 DNA: TGTGCCAGCTCTCCAAACGACAGGGCCACTGAAGCTTTCTTT; CDR3 protein: CASSPNDRATEAFF
D gene: .; clone size: .; J gene: TRBJ1-5; V gene: TRBV19; CDR3 DNA: TGTGCCAGTAGTCCTCCCGGGGGCAATCAGCCCCAGCATTTT; CDR3 protein: CASSPPGGNQPQHF
D gene: TRBD1; clone size: once; J gene: TRBJ1-1; V gene: TRBV15; CDR3 DNA: TGTGCCACCAGCAGAAGCAGGGGGTTGAACACTGAAGCTTTCTTT; CDR3 protein: CATSRSRGLNTEAFF
D gene: TRBD1; clone size: .; J gene: TRBJ1-5; V gene: TRBV6-5; CDR3 DNA: TGTGCCAGCAGACGGACAGGGGCCCAGCCCCAGCATTTT; CDR3 protein: CASRRTGAQPQHF
D gene: .; clone size: .; J gene: TRBJ2-7; V gene: TRBV5-1; CDR3 DNA: TGCGCCAGCAGCCCAACCACCCGAGGGTACGAGCAGTACTTC; CDR3 protein: CASSPTTRGYEQYF
D gene: TRBD1; clone size: once; J gene: TRBJ1-1; V gene: TRBV5-4; CDR3 DNA: TGTGCCAGCAGCTTGGGGGACAGTGAAGCTTTCTTT; CDR3 protein: CASSLGDSEAFF
D gene: .; clone size: .; J gene: TRBJ2-3; V gene: TRBV11-3; CDR3 DNA: TGTGCCAGCAGCTTAGATGGGACAACCACAGATACGCAGTATTTT; CDR3 protein: CASSLDGTTTDTQYF
D gene: TRBD2; clone size: .; J gene: TRBJ2-1; V gene: TRBV4-3; CDR3 DNA: TGCGCCAGCAGCCAATTCCTAGCGGGGGGGCCGGGCAATGAGCAGTTCTTC; CDR3 protein: CASSQFLAGGPGNEQFF
D gene: .; clone size: .; J gene: TRBJ1-2; V gene: TRBV6-2/TRBV6-3; CDR3 DNA: TGTGCCAGCAGTTACGGGGCCAGGTTATATGGCTACACCTTC; CDR3 protein: CASSYGARLYGYTF
D gene: .; clone size: few; J gene: TRBJ1-5; V gene: TRBV19; CDR3 DNA: TGTGCCAGTAGTCCTAACAGTTATAGCAATCAGCCCCAGCATTTT; CDR3 protein: CASSPNSYSNQPQHF
D gene: TRBD2; clone size: .; J gene: TRBJ2-7; V gene: TRBV19; CDR3 DNA: TGTGCCAGTAGTATAACCGGGAGGGCCTACGAGCAGTACTTC; CDR3 protein: CASSITGRAYEQYF
D gene: .; clone size: once; J gene: TRBJ1-2; V gene: TRBV6-1; CDR3 DNA: TGTGCCAGCAGTGAAACAGGACGTTCTGGCTACACCTTC; CDR3 protein: CASSETGRSGYTF
D gene: TRBD1; clone size: .; J gene: TRBJ1-5; V gene: TRBV7-8; CDR3 DNA: TGTGCCAGCAGCTTAGTGGGGACAGGGGGCGTTCAGCCCCAGCATTTT; CDR3 protein: CASSLVGTGGVQPQHF
D gene: .; clone size: .; J gene: TRBJ2-3; V gene: TRBV24-1; CDR3 DNA: TGTGCCACCAGTGATACTGACACAGATACGCAGTATTTT; CDR3 protein: CATSDTDTDTQYF
D gene: TRBD1; clone size: .; J gene: TRBJ1-2; V gene: TRBV2; CDR3 DNA: TGTGCCAGCAGTTACGGACAGGGGCCAAACTATGGCTACACCTTC; CDR3 protein: CASSYGQGPNYGYTF
D gene: .; clone size: .; J gene: TRBJ1-1; V gene: TRBV6-5; CDR3 DNA: TGTGCCAGCAGCAGAATGAACACTGAAGCTTTCTTT; CDR3 protein: CASSRMNTEAFF
D gene: TRBD2; clone size: .; J gene: TRBJ2-1; V gene: TRBV3-1/TRBV3-2; CDR3 DNA: TGTGCCAGCAGCCAAGTTGGTCGGGGGGTTTACAATGAGCAGTTCTTC; CDR3 protein: CASSQVGRGVYNEQFF
D gene: TRBD1; clone size: .; J gene: TRBJ1-5; V gene: TRBV6-2/TRBV6-3; CDR3 DNA: TGTGCCAGCAGTGATGGACAGGGCGGGTCTCGCGTTCATCAGCCCCAGCATTTT; CDR3 protein: CASSDGQGGSRVHQPQHF
D gene: TRBD1; clone size: .; J gene: TRBJ2-5; V gene: TRBV6-5; CDR3 DNA: TGTGCCAGCAGTACAGGGGGCTGGGGAGAGACCCAGTACTTC; CDR3 protein: CASSTGGWGETQYF
D gene: TRBD1; clone size: .; J gene: TRBJ2-4; V gene: TRBV29-1; CDR3 DNA: TGCAGCGTGGCGGGACAGGGTGGGCCCAAAAACATTCAGTACTTC; CDR3 protein: CSVAGQGGPKNIQYF